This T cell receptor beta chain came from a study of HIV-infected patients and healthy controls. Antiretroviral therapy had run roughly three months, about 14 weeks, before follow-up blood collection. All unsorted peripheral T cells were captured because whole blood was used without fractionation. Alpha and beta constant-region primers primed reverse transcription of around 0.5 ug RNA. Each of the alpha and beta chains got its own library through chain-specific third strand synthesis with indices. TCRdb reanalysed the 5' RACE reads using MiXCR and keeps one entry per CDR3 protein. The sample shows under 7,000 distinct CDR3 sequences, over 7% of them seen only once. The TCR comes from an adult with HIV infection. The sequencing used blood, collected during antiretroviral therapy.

CDR3 DNA: TGCGCCAGCGACCCTGGACTAGCGGTGGGGTCAGATACGCAGTATTTT. As protein: CASDPGLAVGSDTQYF. The chain employs TRBV5-1 and TRBJ2-3; 10 bases line up with TRBD2. The CDR3 runs 16 residues. Losses at the gene ends were 7 bases for V and 4 bases for J; bases not matched to a gene: 12. Germline V lookup: CDR1 SGHRS, CDR2 YFSETQ.